Only a few counts were recorded for the clone carrying this TCR beta chain. Its cognate antigen is unknown. These data are taken from a study of CD8+ T cells in alopecia areata. Turning to the study itself: Each of the treated patients was given oral tofacitinib, 5 to 10 mg twice daily, for moderate-to-severe alopecia areata. Notes on the study in general: Against the mouse data, patients shared TCRs less clearly, possibly for HLA reasons. Numerous expanded lesional clones remained in scalp and blood during tofacitinib.

Treatment specified: oral pan-JAK inhibitor, 5-10 mg twice daily. Following RNA extraction, reverse transcription yielded cDNA that acted as the sequencing template. Produced via immunoSEQ multiplex PCR; TCRdb's table is partial and in-frame only. The sample lists 150,000 to 250,000 clones, 60% to 70% occurring once. V was trimmed by 0 bases and J by 7 bases, leaving 10 bases between them. The germline V gene encodes CDR1 GTSNPN and CDR2 SVGIG (reference sequence). The CDR3 is made up of 13 amino acids. The receptor was isolated from a human donor with alopecia areata. The chain carries TRBV30 and TRBJ1-5; D perhaps matches TRBD1 (5 bases). The source was CD4+ T cells sorted from blood, collected at week 4, from a patient treated with tofacitinib. The CDR3 DNA is TGTGCCTGGAGTGTAAAGGGGCAGCAGCCCCAGCATTTT. It yields the protein CAWSVKGQQPQHF.